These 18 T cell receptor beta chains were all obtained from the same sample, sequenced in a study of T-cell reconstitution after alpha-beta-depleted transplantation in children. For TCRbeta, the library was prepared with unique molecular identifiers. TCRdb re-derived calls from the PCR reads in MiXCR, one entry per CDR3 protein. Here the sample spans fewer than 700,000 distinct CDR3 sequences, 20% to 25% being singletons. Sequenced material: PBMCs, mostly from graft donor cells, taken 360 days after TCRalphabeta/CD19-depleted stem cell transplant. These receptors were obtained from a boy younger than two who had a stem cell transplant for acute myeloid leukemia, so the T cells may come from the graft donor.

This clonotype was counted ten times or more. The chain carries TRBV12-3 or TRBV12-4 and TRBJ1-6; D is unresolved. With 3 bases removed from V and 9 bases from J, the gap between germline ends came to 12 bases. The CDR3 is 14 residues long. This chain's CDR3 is CASSLVRDGSPLHF. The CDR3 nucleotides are TGTGCCAGCAGTTTGGTCAGAGACGGTTCACCCCTCCACTTT.

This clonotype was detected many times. The DNA for the CDR3 is TGTGCCAGCAGACCAGACAGGGTCACTGAAGCTTTCTTT. Amino acids: CASRPDRVTEAFF. This sequence joins TRBV11-3 and TRBJ1-1, with 7 bases that match TRBD1. This CDR3 has 13 amino acids. V gave up 6 bases and J gave up 4 bases; unmatched junction bases: 5. CDR1 and CDR2 from the germline V gene are SGHNT and YENEEA. The variable domain in full, completed from reference TRBV11-3 and TRBJ1-1, reads EAGVVQSPRYKIIEKKQPVAFWCNPISGHNTLYWYLQNLGQGPELLIRYENEEAVDDSQLPKDRFSAERLKGVDSTLKIQPAELGDSAVYLCASRPDRVTEAFFGQGTRLTVV.

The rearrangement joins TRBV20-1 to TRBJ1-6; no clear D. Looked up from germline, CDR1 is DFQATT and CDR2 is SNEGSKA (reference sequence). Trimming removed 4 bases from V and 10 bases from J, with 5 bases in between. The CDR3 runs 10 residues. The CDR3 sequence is CSAMDSPLHF. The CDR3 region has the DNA TGCAGTGCTATGGACTCACCCCTCCACTTT.

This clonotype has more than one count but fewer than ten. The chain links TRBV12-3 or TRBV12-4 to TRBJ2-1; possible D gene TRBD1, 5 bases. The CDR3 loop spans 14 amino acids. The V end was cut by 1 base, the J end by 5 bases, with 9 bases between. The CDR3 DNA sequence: TGTGCCAGCAGTTTAGGGTTAGGGGACAATGAGCAGTTCTTC. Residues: CASSLGLGDNEQFF.

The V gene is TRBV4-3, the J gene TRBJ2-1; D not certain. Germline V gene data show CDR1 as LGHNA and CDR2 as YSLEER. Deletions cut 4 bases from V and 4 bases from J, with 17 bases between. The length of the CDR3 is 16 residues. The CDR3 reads CASSPPGPLPYNEQFF. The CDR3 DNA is TGCGCCAGCAGCCCACCGGGTCCTTTACCTTACAATGAGCAGTTCTTC.

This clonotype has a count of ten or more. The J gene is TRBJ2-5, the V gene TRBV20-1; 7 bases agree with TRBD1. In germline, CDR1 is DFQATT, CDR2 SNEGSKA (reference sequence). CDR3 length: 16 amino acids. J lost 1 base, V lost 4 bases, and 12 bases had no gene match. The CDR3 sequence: CSAKNTGEGPQETQYF. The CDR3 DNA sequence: TGCAGTGCTAAAAATACAGGGGAAGGCCCCCAAGAGACCCAGTACTTC.

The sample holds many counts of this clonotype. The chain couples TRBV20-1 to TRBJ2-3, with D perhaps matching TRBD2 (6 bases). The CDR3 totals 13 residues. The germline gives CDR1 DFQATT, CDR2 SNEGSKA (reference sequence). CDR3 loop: CRPVEGRTDTQYF. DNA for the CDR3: TGCAGGCCGGTGGAGGGCCGCACAGATACGCAGTATTTT.

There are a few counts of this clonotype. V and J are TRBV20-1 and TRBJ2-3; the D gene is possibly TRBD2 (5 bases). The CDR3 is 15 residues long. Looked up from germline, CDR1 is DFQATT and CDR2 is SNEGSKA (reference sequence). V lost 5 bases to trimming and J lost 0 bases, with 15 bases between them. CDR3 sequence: CSARITRASTDTQYF. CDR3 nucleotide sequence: TGCAGTGCTCGTATTACTAGGGCTAGCACAGATACGCAGTATTTT.

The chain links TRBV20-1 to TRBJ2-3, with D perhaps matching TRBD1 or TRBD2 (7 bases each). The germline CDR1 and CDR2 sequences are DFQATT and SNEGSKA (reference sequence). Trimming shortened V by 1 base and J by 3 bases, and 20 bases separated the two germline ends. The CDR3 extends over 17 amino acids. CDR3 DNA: TGCAGTGCTAGAGGGCGATTAGCCAGGGGGGGGACAGATACGCAGTATTTT. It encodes CSARGRLARGGTDTQYF.

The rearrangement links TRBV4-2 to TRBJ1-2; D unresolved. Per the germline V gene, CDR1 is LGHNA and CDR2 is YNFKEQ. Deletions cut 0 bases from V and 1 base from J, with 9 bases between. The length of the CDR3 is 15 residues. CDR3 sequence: CASSQESGVNYGYTF. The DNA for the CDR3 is TGTGCCAGCAGCCAAGAGTCAGGCGTTAACTATGGCTACACCTTC.

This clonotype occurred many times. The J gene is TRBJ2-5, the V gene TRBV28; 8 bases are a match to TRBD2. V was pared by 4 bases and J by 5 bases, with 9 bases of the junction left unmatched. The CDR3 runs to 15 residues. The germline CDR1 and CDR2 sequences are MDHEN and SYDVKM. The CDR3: CASSSVGLAAETQYF. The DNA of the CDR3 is TGTGCCAGCAGTTCGGTCGGACTAGCTGCGGAGACCCAGTACTTC.

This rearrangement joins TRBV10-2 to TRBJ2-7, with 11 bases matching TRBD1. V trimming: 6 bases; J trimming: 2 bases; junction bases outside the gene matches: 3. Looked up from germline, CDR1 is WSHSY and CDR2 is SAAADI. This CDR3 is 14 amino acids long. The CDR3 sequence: CASRPGQGAYEQYV. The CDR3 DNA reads TGCGCCAGCAGGCCGGGACAGGGGGCCTACGAGCAGTACGTC.

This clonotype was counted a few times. CDR3 in DNA: TGTGCCAGCAGGGGCCAGAGGACAGGGCAAAGTCGCTCTGGGGCCAACGTCCTGACTTTC. Its protein product is CASRGQRTGQSRSGANVLTF. The rearrangement joins TRBV2 to TRBJ2-6; 8 bases are a match to TRBD1. Germline CDR1 SNHLY, CDR2 FYNNEI. The CDR3 has 20 amino acids. J was trimmed by 0 bases and V by 6 bases; bases with no gene match: 16. The variable domain in full, with the rest retrieved from reference TRBV2 and TRBJ2-6, is EPEVTQTPSHQVTQMGQEVILRCVPISNHLYFYWYRQILGQKVEFLVSFYNNEISEKSEIFDDQFSVERPDGSNFTLKIRSTKLEDSAMYFCASRGQRTGQSRSGANVLTFGAGSRLTVL.

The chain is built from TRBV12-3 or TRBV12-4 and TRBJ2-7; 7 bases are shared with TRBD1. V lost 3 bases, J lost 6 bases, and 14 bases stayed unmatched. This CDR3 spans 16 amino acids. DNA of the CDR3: TGTGCCAGCAGTTTTCAAGGGGGCGGAATAGCCAGCGAGCAGTACTTC. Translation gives CASSFQGGGIASEQYF.

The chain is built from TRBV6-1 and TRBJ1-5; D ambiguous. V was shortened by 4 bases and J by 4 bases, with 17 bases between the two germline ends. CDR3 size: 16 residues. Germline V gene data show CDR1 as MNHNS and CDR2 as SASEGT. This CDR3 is CASSVQSATINQPQHF. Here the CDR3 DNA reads TGTGCCAGCAGTGTTCAGAGCGCGACTATTAATCAGCCCCAGCATTTT.

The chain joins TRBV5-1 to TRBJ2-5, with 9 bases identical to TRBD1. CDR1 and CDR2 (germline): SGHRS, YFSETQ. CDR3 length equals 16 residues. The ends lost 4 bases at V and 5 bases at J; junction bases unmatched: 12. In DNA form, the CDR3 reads TGCGCCAGCAGCGGAATAAACAGGGGGCCTGGGGAGACCCAGTACTTC. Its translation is CASSGINRGPGETQYF.

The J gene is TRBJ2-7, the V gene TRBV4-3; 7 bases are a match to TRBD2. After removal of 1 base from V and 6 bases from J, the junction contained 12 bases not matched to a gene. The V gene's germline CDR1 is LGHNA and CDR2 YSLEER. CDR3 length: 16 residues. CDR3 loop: CASSQGPGTNLGEQYF. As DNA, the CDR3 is TGCGCCAGCAGCCAAGGTCCAGGGACTAATCTCGGCGAGCAGTACTTC.

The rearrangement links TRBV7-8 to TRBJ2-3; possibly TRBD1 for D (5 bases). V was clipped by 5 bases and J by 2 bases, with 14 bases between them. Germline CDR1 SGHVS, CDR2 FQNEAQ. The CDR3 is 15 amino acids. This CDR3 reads CASSRWQGSTDTQYF. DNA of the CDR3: TGTGCCAGCAGCCGGTGGCAGGGCTCCACAGATACGCAGTATTTT.